The 29 T cell receptor beta chains presented below share a single source sample, sequenced in a study of T cells after yellow fever vaccination. Via MiXCR, TCRdb re-called the 5' RACE reads, giving one row per CDR3 protein. This sample carries 150,000 or so distinct CDR3 sequences, about 7% of them seen once, and the ten largest clones take approximately 2.5%. Here the sequenced sample was CD4+ T cells sorted from PBMCs, taken 5 to 6 days after the first yellow fever vaccination. The receptor source for this set is a man younger than 30 who received the YFV17D yellow fever vaccine.

This clonotype has a count of ten or more. The genes are TRBV4-2 and TRBJ1-5; weak D call: TRBD1 (6 bases). V shed 0 bases and J shed 3 bases, with 12 bases lying between them. The CDR3 length is 16 residues. Germline assignment: CDR1 LGHNA and CDR2 YNFKEQ. Here the CDR3 DNA reads TGTGCCAGCAGCCAAGAACCGGACAGTTTCAATCAGCCCCAGCATTTT. It is translated as CASSQEPDSFNQPQHF.

In this sample, this clonotype turned up a few times. The chain joins TRBV3-1 to TRBJ2-5; D is uncertain. V lost 3 bases, J lost 1 base, and 6 bases lay in between. This CDR3 spans 13 amino acids. Germline V gives CDR1 LGHDT, CDR2 YNNKEL (reference sequence). The CDR3 nucleotides are TGTGCCAGCAGCCATGGTACCCAAGAGACCCAGTACTTC. This translates into CASSHGTQETQYF.

The chain carries TRBV2 and TRBJ2-7, with D perhaps TRBD1 (5 bases). Germline V gene sequence: CDR1 SNHLY, CDR2 FYNNEI. Trimming stripped 6 bases from V and 0 bases from J, with 15 bases between. CDR3 length equals 15 residues. The CDR3 DNA is TGTGCCAGCAGGGGGCTTGGTGGGGTCTCCTACGAGCAGTACGTC. Protein: CASRGLGGVSYEQYV.

In its sample, this clonotype was seen many times. The genes are TRBV4-2 and TRBJ1-1, with 9 bases identical to TRBD1. CDR3 length: 16 amino acids. The J segment lost 5 bases and the V segment lost 1 base, leaving 8 bases of the junction unmatched. In germline, CDR1 is LGHNA, CDR2 YNFKEQ. CDR3 loop: CASSQAVGTGRTEAFF. Here the CDR3 DNA reads TGTGCCAGCAGCCAAGCGGTGGGGACAGGGAGGACTGAAGCTTTCTTT.

This clonotype was seen many times. CDR3 amino acids: CSASGGAGNEQFF. CDR3 nucleotides: TGCAGTGCTAGCGGGGGGGCGGGCAATGAGCAGTTCTTC. V is TRBV20-1 and J is TRBJ2-1; TRBD2 matches 8 bases. Trimming removed 3 bases from V and 6 bases from J; junction bases left unmatched: 4. The CDR3 is made up of 13 amino acids. The germline gives CDR1 DFQATT, CDR2 SNEGSKA (reference sequence).

Only a few counts were recorded for this clonotype. This chain uses TRBV12-3 or TRBV12-4 with TRBJ1-4; D gene uncertain. V was clipped by 8 bases and J by 7 bases, with 20 bases between them. The length of the CDR3 is 15 residues. The CDR3 DNA reads as TGTGCCAGCGCCATTAACAGCGGGTTTATTGAAAAACTGTTTTTT. Its translation: CASAINSGFIEKLFF.

This clonotype was counted only a few times. The chain uses TRBV4-2 and TRBJ2-6; D unresolved. This CDR3 has 17 residues. Germline V gene lookup returns CDR1 LGHNA and CDR2 YNFKEQ. V lost 0 bases and J lost 0, with 9 bases in between. CDR3 protein: CASSQEFSLSGANVLTF. CDR3 coding DNA: TGTGCCAGCAGCCAAGAGTTCAGCCTCTCTGGGGCCAACGTCCTGACTTTC.

This clonotype has ten or more counts. This sequence joins TRBV12-3 or TRBV12-4 and TRBJ1-4; D is perhaps TRBD1 (5 bases). This CDR3 has 16 residues. Trimming stripped 5 bases from V and 5 bases from J, with 18 bases between. The CDR3 region has the DNA TGTGCCAGCAGTCAAAACAGACAGCTCGGGAATGAAAAACTGTTTTTT. As protein: CASSQNRQLGNEKLFF.

This clonotype was observed many times. The V and J genes are TRBV7-2 and TRBJ1-2; 11 nucleotides agree with TRBD1. Germline V gene sequence: CDR1 SGHTA, CDR2 FQGNSA. CDR3 length: 15 amino acids. V dropped 5 bases and J dropped 4; count of bases not matched to a gene: 6. CDR3 DNA sequence: TGTGCCAGCAGCCAAGGACAGGGGGCTTTCTATGGCTACACCTTC. Translated, it gives CASSQGQGAFYGYTF.

This clonotype was detected many times. This chain joins TRBV4-1 and TRBJ1-4, with 9 bases that match TRBD1. The CDR3 sequence is 15 residues long. The V gene end was trimmed by 7 bases and the J gene end by 6 bases; junction bases not matched to a gene: 9. Germline lookup yields CDR1 MGHRA and CDR2 YSYEKL. CDR3: CASTPTGGSDEKLFF. CDR3 in DNA: TGCGCCAGCACCCCGACAGGGGGTAGCGATGAAAAACTGTTTTTT.

This clonotype has more than one count but fewer than ten. The chain uses TRBV5-1 and TRBJ2-5; D unresolved. Germline V gene sequence: CDR1 SGHRS, CDR2 YFSETQ. V was clipped by 3 bases and J by 2 bases, with 5 bases between them. CDR3 length: 12 residues. The chain's CDR3 is CASSSRQETQYF. The CDR3 coding sequence is TGCGCCAGCAGCTCACGTCAAGAGACCCAGTACTTC.

For this clonotype: A much bigger clone sits one base away, suggesting this may be a read error. V usage is TRBV28 and J usage is TRBJ2-3, with 9 bases identical to TRBD2. V lost 8 bases and J lost 10; bases outside the gene matches: 25. Germline values: CDR1 MDHEN, CDR2 SYDVKM. CDR3 length equals 18 residues. CDR3: CASCLALLRGGAEDPQYF. The CDR3 DNA sequence: TGTGCCAGCTGCCTAGCCCTCTTACGCGGGGGGGCCGAGGATCCGCAGTATTTT.

On this clonotype itself: This may be a read error, as it is one base from a much larger clone. This chain connects TRBV7-3 to TRBJ1-1; maybe TRBD1 (5 bases). Germline V CDR1 and CDR2: SGHTA, FQGTGA. This CDR3 has 13 residues. Trimming shortened V by 6 bases and J by 1 base, and 9 bases separated the two germline ends. The chain's CDR3 is CASRYDRNTEAFF. In DNA, the CDR3 is TGTGCCAGCAGGTACGACAGGAACACTGAAGCTTTCTTT. The full variable domain, rest sourced from reference TRBV7-3 and TRBJ1-1, is GAGVSQTPSNKVTEKGKYVELRCDPISGHTALYWYRQSLGQGPEFLIYFQGTGAADDSGLPNDRFFAVRPEGSVSTLKIQRTERGDSAVYLCASRYDRNTEAFFGQGTRLTVV.

V is TRBV7-6 and J is TRBJ2-5; TRBD2 agrees at 7 bases. The CDR3 consists of 15 residues. Per germline, CDR1 SGHVS and CDR2 FNYEAQ. V gave up 2 bases and J gave up 3 bases; unmatched junction bases: 6. CDR3 sequence: CASSLSSREKETQYF. CDR3 nucleotides: TGTGCCAGCAGCTTATCCTCGCGGGAGAAAGAGACCCAGTACTTC. Combining the CDR3 with reference TRBV7-6 and TRBJ2-5 gives the whole variable domain GAGVSQSPRYKVTKRGQDVALRCDPISGHVSLYWYRQALGQGPEFLTYFNYEAQQDKSGLPNDRFSAERPEGSISTLTIQRTEQRDSAMYRCASSLSSREKETQYFGPGTRLLVL.

Many counts were recorded for this clonotype. V usage is TRBV5-6 and J usage is TRBJ1-4; D not certain. Germline CDR1 SGHDT, CDR2 YYEEEE. The CDR3 sequence is 13 residues long. Trimming took 0 bases from V and 8 from J, leaving 8 bases between them. The CDR3 reads CASSLGVREKLFF. In nucleotides, the CDR3 is TGTGCCAGCAGCTTGGGGGTTCGGGAAAAACTGTTTTTT.

In its sample, this clonotype was seen many times. The rearrangement links TRBV7-2 to TRBJ2-3; D not resolved. This CDR3 has 14 residues. The V end was cut by 5 bases, the J end by 0 bases, with 9 bases between. Germline lookup yields CDR1 SGHTA and CDR2 FQGNSA. The CDR3 here is CASSPQPSTDTQYF. As DNA, the CDR3 is TGTGCCAGCAGCCCCCAGCCGAGCACAGATACGCAGTATTTT.

This clonotype was detected ten times or more. The chain combines TRBV5-1 with TRBJ2-1; D is unresolved. The CDR3 consists of 13 residues. V gave up 0 bases and J gave up 2 bases, with 3 bases separating them. CDR1 and CDR2 (germline): SGHRS, YFSETQ. The CDR3 DNA sequence: TGCGCCAGCAGCTTGGACGCCTACAATGAGCAGTTCTTC. Protein sequence: CASSLDAYNEQFF.

In this sample, this clonotype turned up many times. The rearrangement joins TRBV12-3 or TRBV12-4 to TRBJ1-2, with D unclear. Trimming shortened V by 2 bases and J by 8 bases, and 6 bases separated the two germline ends. The CDR3 has 11 residues. Written as DNA, the CDR3 is TGTGCCAGCAGTTTACTGGGGGGCTACACCTTC. Encoded protein: CASSLLGGYTF.

The sample holds a few counts of this clonotype. The chain couples TRBV12-3 or TRBV12-4 to TRBJ2-3; D remains ambiguous. This CDR3 has 14 residues. V was clipped by 4 bases and J by 2 bases, with 10 bases between them. In nucleotides, the CDR3 is TGTGCCAGCAGTTCAACTTCTTACACAGATACGCAGTATTTT. Translation: CASSSTSYTDTQYF.

This clonotype was recorded many times. The J gene is TRBJ1-1, the V gene TRBV12-3 or TRBV12-4; D remains unclear. CDR3 length: 11 amino acids. Trimming pared 6 bases from V and 3 bases from J, leaving 5 bases between. The CDR3 is CASRGDTEAFF. The CDR3 DNA reads TGTGCCAGCAGGGGTGACACTGAAGCTTTCTTT.

This clonotype appeared many times. J is TRBJ2-2 and V is TRBV20-1, with D tentatively TRBD1 (5 bases). CDR1 is DFQATT and CDR2 is SNEGSKA in the germline V gene (reference sequence). This CDR3 contains 14 residues. V was pared by 2 bases and J by 3 bases, with 10 bases between. CDR3 nucleotides: TGCAGTGCTAGACGTCCAGGGTACACCGGGGAGCTGTTTTTT. Protein product: CSARRPGYTGELFF.

This clonotype was observed at least ten times. The J gene is TRBJ1-1, the V gene TRBV20-1; 8 bases agree with TRBD1. The CDR3 length is 13 residues. The junction had 1 base not matched to a gene; V was cut back by 1 base and J by 3 bases. Germline-derived CDR1 and CDR2 are DFQATT and SNEGSKA (reference sequence). The CDR3 DNA follows: TGCAGTGCTAGAGGGGACAGGTACACTGAAGCTTTCTTT. This gives the protein CSARGDRYTEAFF.

This clonotype was detected many times. This chain links TRBV6-5 with TRBJ2-2; TRBD1 agrees at 8 bases. The germline V gene encodes CDR1 MNHEY and CDR2 SVGAGI. CDR3 size: 16 residues. V was pared by 2 bases and J by 4 bases, with 6 bases of the junction left unmatched. As DNA, the CDR3 is TGTGCCAGCAGTTACCCGGACAGGGTTATCACCGGGGAGCTGTTTTTT. Amino acid sequence: CASSYPDRVITGELFF.

This chain links TRBV7-9 with TRBJ2-1, with D hard to call. From germline, CDR1 is SEHNR and CDR2 FQNEAQ (reference sequence). Deletions cut 2 bases from V and 12 bases from J, with 14 bases between. The CDR3 sequence is 13 residues long. The CDR3 nucleotides are TGTGCCAGCAGCTTACTGGGCCCCTTGGGGCAGTTCTTC. This codes for CASSLLGPLGQFF.

This clonotype was seen at least ten times. The chain uses TRBV6-5 and TRBJ2-6; the D is unclear. The CDR3 consists of 16 residues. V was trimmed by 1 base and J by 0 bases, leaving 7 bases between them. Germline CDR1 MNHEY, CDR2 SVGAGI. CDR3 protein: CASSYWRDSGANVLTF. For the CDR3, the DNA is TGTGCCAGCAGTTACTGGCGTGACTCTGGGGCCAACGTCCTGACTTTC.

The rearrangement links TRBV7-8 to TRBJ2-3, with D tentatively TRBD2 (6 bases). From germline, CDR1 is SGHVS and CDR2 FQNEAQ. The length of the CDR3 is 14 residues. V was clipped by 3 bases and J by 5 bases, with 12 bases between them. CDR3 amino acids: CASSFTEGGDTQYF. As DNA, the CDR3 is TGTGCCAGCAGCTTCACAGAGGGAGGAGATACGCAGTATTTT.

This clonotype was seen only a few times. The chain is built from TRBV28 and TRBJ2-5; D is perhaps TRBD1 (6 bases). Trimming left V 8 bases short and J 2 bases short, with 15 bases between. Germline assignment: CDR1 MDHEN and CDR2 SYDVKM. There are 14 residues in the CDR3. CDR3 protein: CASQAPGEQETQYF. The CDR3 DNA reads TGTGCCAGCCAAGCTCCAGGGGAGCAAGAGACCCAGTACTTC.

The sample holds many counts of this clonotype. The genes are TRBV7-9 and TRBJ1-1; 8 nucleotides match TRBD1. Germline CDR1 SEHNR, CDR2 FQNEAQ (reference sequence). CDR3 length: 14 amino acids. V dropped 5 bases and J dropped 4; count of bases not matched to a gene: 6. This chain's CDR3 is CASSPDRASTEAFF. The CDR3 nucleotides read TGTGCCAGCAGCCCGGACAGGGCGAGCACTGAAGCTTTCTTT.

J is TRBJ2-2 and V is TRBV20-1; weak D call: TRBD1 (6 bases). Between the trimmed V and J ends, which lost 2 bases and 2 bases, there was a span of 15 bases. The germline V gene encodes CDR1 DFQATT and CDR2 SNEGSKA (reference sequence). This CDR3 has 16 residues. CDR3 sequence reads: CSARKPGHLNTGELFF. DNA for the CDR3: TGCAGTGCTAGAAAACCGGGACACCTAAACACCGGGGAGCTGTTTTTT.